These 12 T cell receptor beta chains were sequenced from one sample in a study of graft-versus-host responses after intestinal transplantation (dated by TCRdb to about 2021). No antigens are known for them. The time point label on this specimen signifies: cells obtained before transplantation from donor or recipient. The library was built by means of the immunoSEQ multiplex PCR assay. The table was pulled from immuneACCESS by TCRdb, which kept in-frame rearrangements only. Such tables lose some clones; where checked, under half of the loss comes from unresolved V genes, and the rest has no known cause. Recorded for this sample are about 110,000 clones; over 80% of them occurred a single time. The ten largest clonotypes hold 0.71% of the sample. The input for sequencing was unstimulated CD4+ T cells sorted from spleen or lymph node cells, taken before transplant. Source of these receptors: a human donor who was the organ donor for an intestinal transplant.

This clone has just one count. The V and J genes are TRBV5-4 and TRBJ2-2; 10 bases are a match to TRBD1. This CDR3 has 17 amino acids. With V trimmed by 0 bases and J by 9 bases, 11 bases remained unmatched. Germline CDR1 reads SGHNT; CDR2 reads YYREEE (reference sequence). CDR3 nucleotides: TGTGCCAGCAGCTTGGGAGGGGTGGGACAGGGGAGCCGGGAGCTGTTTTTT. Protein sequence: CASSLGGVGQGSRELFF.

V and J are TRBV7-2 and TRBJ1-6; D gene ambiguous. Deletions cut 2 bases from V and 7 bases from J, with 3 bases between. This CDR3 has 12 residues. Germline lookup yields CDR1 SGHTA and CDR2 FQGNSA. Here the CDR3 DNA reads TGTGCCAGCAGCTTACTGAATTCACCCCTCCACTTT. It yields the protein CASSLLNSPLHF.

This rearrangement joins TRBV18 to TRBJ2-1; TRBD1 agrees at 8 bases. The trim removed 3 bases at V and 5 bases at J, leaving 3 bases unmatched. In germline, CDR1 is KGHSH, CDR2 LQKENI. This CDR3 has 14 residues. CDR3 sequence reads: CASSPRTGNNEQFF. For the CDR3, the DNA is TGTGCCAGCTCACCCCGGACAGGGAACAATGAGCAGTTCTTC. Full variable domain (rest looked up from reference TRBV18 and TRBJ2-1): NAGVMQNPRHLVRRRGQEARLRCSPMKGHSHVYWYRQLPEEGLKFMVYLQKENIIDESGMPKERFSAEFPKEGPSILRIQQVVRGDSAAYFCASSPRTGNNEQFFGPGTRLTVL.

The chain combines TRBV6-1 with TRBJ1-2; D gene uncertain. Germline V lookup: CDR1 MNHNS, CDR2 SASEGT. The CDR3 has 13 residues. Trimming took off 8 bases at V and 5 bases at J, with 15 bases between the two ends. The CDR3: CASSRAIHYGYTF. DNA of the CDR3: TGTGCCAGCTCCCGGGCTATACATTATGGCTACACCTTC.

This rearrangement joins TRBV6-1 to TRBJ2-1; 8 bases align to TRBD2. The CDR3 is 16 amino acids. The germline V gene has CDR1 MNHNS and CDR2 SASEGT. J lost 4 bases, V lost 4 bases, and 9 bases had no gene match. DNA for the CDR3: TGTGCCAGCAGTGGACGGCGGGGGGCGATTTACAATGAGCAGTTCTTC. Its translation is CASSGRRGAIYNEQFF.

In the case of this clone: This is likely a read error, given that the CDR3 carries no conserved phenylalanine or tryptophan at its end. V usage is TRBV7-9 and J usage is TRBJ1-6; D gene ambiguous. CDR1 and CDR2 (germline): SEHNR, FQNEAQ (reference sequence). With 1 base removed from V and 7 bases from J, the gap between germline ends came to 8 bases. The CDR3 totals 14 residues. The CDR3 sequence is CASSLEAFNSPLHS. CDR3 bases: TGTGCCAGCAGCTTAGAAGCCTTCAATTCACCCCTCCACTCT.

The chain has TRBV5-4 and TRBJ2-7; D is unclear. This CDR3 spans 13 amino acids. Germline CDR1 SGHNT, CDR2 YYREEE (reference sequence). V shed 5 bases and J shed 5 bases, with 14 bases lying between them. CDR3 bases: TGTGCCAGCAGTCCAAAAAACACCAACGAGCAGTACTTC. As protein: CASSPKNTNEQYF.

Here the CDR3 DNA reads TGTGCCAGCAGCCCCCGGCGTGGGCAGGAGACCCAGTACTTC. It is translated as CASSPRRGQETQYF. The chain couples TRBV13 to TRBJ2-5; no firm D call. Germline loops: CDR1 PRHDT, CDR2 FYEKMQ (reference sequence). The CDR3 has 14 residues. V lost 5 bases and J 5 bases, leaving 15 bases between the germline ends.

CDR3 nucleotide sequence: TGTGCCAGTAGTAAGTATGGGCAGGGTATCGATCAGCCCCAGCATTTT. Amino acids: CASSKYGQGIDQPQHF. The rearrangement joins TRBV19 to TRBJ1-5; TRBD1 might be the D (5 bases). Per the germline V gene, CDR1 is LNHDA and CDR2 is SQIVND (reference sequence). The CDR3 consists of 16 residues. V was trimmed by 4 bases and J by 5 bases, leaving 18 bases between them.

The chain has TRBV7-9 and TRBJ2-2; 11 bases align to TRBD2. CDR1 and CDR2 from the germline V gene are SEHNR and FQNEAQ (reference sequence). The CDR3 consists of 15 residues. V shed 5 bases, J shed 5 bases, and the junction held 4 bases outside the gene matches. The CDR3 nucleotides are TGTGCCAGCAGCCCTGGACTAGCGGGTACCGGGGAGCTGTTTTTT. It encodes CASSPGLAGTGELFF. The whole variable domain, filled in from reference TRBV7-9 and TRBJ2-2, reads DTGVSQNPRHKITKRGQNVTFRCDPISEHNRLYWYRQTLGQGPEFLTYFQNEAQLEKSRLLSDRFSAERPKGSFSTLEIQRTEQGDSAMYLCASSPGLAGTGELFFGEGSRLTVL.

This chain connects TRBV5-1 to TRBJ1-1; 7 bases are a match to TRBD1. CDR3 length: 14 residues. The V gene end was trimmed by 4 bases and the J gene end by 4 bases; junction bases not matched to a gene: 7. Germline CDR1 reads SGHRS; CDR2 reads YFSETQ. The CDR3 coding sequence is TGCGCCAGCAGCACGGGACAGAGCGCCACTGAAGCTTTCTTT. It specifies CASSTGQSATEAFF.

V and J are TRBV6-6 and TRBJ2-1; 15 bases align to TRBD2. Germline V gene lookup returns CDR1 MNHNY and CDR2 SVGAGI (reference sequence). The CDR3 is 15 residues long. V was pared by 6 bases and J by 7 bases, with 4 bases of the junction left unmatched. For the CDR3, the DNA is TGTGCCAGCAGCCGCGGACTAGCGGGGGGGAATGAGCAGTTCTTC. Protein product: CASSRGLAGGNEQFF.